A selection of T cell receptor beta chains follows, all from one sample in a study of cytomegalovirus exposure and HLA in healthy donors. Clones were read by immunoSEQ multiplex PCR, and TCRdb kept only the in-frame ones, dropping some. The sample consists of about 120,000 clones, approximately 80% of them appearing once. Input material: PBMCs. These receptors came from a man aged 35-49 years in good health and CMV-seropositive. Each CDR3 is given with its conserved first and last residue. The D gene is left open where the match is weak. Expanded clones get a size class; other rows say once, few or many, or leave the size out.

clone_size,d_call,v_call,j_call,cdr3_nt,cdr3_aa
NA,TRBD2,TRBV27,TRBJ2-7,TGTGCCAGCAGTTTTACCAGCGGGGGATACGAGCAGTACTTC,CASSFTSGGYEQYF
NA,NA,TRBV7-2,TRBJ2-7,TGTGCCAGCAGCCCACAACTCGGGGGTGGCTCCTACGAGCAGTACTTC,CASSPQLGGGSYEQYF
NA,NA,TRBV9,TRBJ1-1,TGTGCCAGCAGCGCAACAGGGTTGGGTGCTTTCTTT,CASSATGLGAFF
NA,NA,TRBV7-2,TRBJ2-2,TGTGCCAGCAACTCTTGGGGCTTCGGGGAGCTGTTTTTT,CASNSWGFGELFF
NA,TRBD1,TRBV19,TRBJ1-4,TGTGCCAGTAGTATAGGACTTCGACAGGGCTTGTCGACTAATGAAAAACTGTTTTTT,CASSIGLRQGLSTNEKLFF
NA,TRBD1,TRBV9,TRBJ1-6,TGTGCCAGCACCCCAACCGGGACAGGAAATTCACCCCTCCACTTT,CASTPTGTGNSPLHF
NA,NA,TRBV7-2,TRBJ2-1,TGTGCCAGCAGCTTAGGAGCGTACGGGGGGCTAAACAATGAGCAGTTCTTC,CASSLGAYGGLNNEQFF
NA,NA,TRBV25-1,TRBJ1-1,TGTGCCAGCAGTGAATCAACAGCTCCGAACACTGAAGCTTTCTTT,CASSESTAPNTEAFF
NA,TRBD1,TRBV7-9,TRBJ2-5,TGTGCCAGCAGCTTAGGGGGGACAGCGAGTCAAGAGACCCAGTACTTC,CASSLGGTASQETQYF
NA,NA,TRBV5-5,TRBJ2-2,TGTGCCAGCAGCTTATGGCATTCACGCACCGGGGAGCTGTTTTTT,CASSLWHSRTGELFF
few,TRBD1,TRBV4-2,TRBJ2-7,TGTGCCAGCAGCCAAAATGAGGGGGCGCGAGGCTACGAGCAGTACTTC,CASSQNEGARGYEQYF
NA,NA,TRBV21-1,TRBJ2-7,TGTGCCAGCAGCGTGAATACCGGGATTTCCTACGAGCAGTACTTC,CASSVNTGISYEQYF
few,NA,TRBV5-8,TRBJ1-6,TGTGCCAGCATCGCAGGAGTGGGGGGGCTTTATTCACCCCTCCACTTT,CASIAGVGGLYSPLHF
NA,NA,TRBV30,TRBJ1-5,TGTGCCTGGAGTCGGGATAGCAATCAGCCCCAGCATTTT,CAWSRDSNQPQHF
NA,NA,TRBV28,TRBJ2-1,TGTGCCAGCAGTCTAACTGGGGTGACAGTCTACTCCTACAATGAGCAGTTCTTC,CASSLTGVTVYSYNEQFF
NA,NA,TRBV7-2,TRBJ2-5,TGTGCCAGCAGCTTGGCCAGGGGCGGGGAGACCCAGTACTTC,CASSLARGGETQYF
NA,TRBD1,TRBV7-2,TRBJ1-5,TGTGCCAGCAGCTTAGGACAGGGAACTTGGTCCCAGCATTTT,CASSLGQGTWSQHF
few,TRBD1,TRBV5-1,TRBJ1-4,TGCGCCAGCAGCTTGGTGGACAGGGGGCGCGGAGCTGAAAAACTGTTTTTT,CASSLVDRGRGAEKLFF
medium-sized,TRBD1,TRBV18,TRBJ1-1,TGTGCCAGCTCACCCGGACAGGGGATGGTGAACACTGAAGCTTTCTTT,CASSPGQGMVNTEAFF
NA,TRBD1,TRBV9,TRBJ1-2,TGTGCCAGCAGCGTAGAAGGGACAGCTAACTATGGCTACACCTTC,CASSVEGTANYGYTF
few,NA,TRBV6-4,TRBJ2-1,TGTGCCAGCAGTGAAAGCGGACAGAGCACTGAGCAGTTCTTC,CASSESGQSTEQFF
NA,NA,TRBV7-9,TRBJ1-3,TGTGCCAGCAGCCAGGGACACACTAGAAACACCATATATTTT,CASSQGHTRNTIYF
NA,NA,TRBV7-9,TRBJ1-1,TGTGCCAGCAGCCAGGCCACAGGGTATCCTGAAGCTTTCTTT,CASSQATGYPEAFF
NA,NA,TRBV28,TRBJ2-7,TGTGCCAGCAGTTTGCCCCTTCGGGGGAACGAGCAGTACTTC,CASSLPLRGNEQYF
NA,TRBD2,TRBV5-6,TRBJ2-5,TGTGCCAGCAGCCACCCGACGCCTTTAGCGGGGCAAGAGACCCAGTACTTC,CASSHPTPLAGQETQYF
NA,TRBD2,TRBV7-3,TRBJ2-1,TGTGCCAGCAGCTTAACGGCTAGCGGGTGGCGCGAGCAGTTCTTC,CASSLTASGWREQFF
NA,NA,TRBV6-1,TRBJ1-4,TGTGCCACTCGATGGGGGACAACTACTGAAATGGTGTTTTTT,CATRWGTTTEMVFF
NA,TRBD1,TRBV18,TRBJ1-5,TGTGCCAGCTCACCACGGACAGGGTCCGCGGAGCCCCAGCATTTT,CASSPRTGSAEPQHF
NA,TRBD2,TRBV9,TRBJ2-1,TGTGCCAGCAGCCAAGCGGGGCGCTTCTACAATGAGCAGTTCTTC,CASSQAGRFYNEQFF
NA,TRBD2,TRBV28,TRBJ2-1,TGTGCCAGCAAAAGGGGAGGGTACAATGAGCAGTTCTTC,CASKRGGYNEQFF
NA,TRBD1,TRBV5-1,TRBJ1-1,TGCGCCAGCAGCCCCCGGGACAGGGCTTTGGTCACTGAAGCTTTCTTT,CASSPRDRALVTEAFF
NA,NA,TRBV6-4,TRBJ2-7,TGTGCCAGCAGAGACAGGGAGGCGGATCCTACCTACGAGCAGTACTTC,CASRDREADPTYEQYF
NA,NA,TRBV19,TRBJ1-3,TGTGCCAGTAGAGGGACAAGGTCTGGAAACACCATATATTTT,CASRGTRSGNTIYF
NA,NA,TRBV25-1,TRBJ1-3,TGTGCCAGCAGCAGAACAGAGAGCTCTGGAAACACCATATATTTT,CASSRTESSGNTIYF
NA,NA,TRBV9,TRBJ1-1,TGTGCCAGCAGCGCGCAGGGCGGGGAAGTCACTGAAGCTTTCTTT,CASSAQGGEVTEAFF
NA,NA,TRBV18,TRBJ2-3,TGTGCCAGCTCATCCACTACTTCCACGGGAATTGGGGGCAGAGGGTATTTT,CASSSTTSTGIGGRGYF
NA,NA,TRBV6-1,TRBJ2-5,TGTGCCAGCCACCTCGGAGCCGAGACCCAGTACTTC,CASHLGAETQYF
NA,TRBD1,TRBV23-1,TRBJ1-4,TGCGCCAGCAGCCTGAGGACTGGGACAGTAGCTGAAAAACTGTTTTTT,CASSLRTGTVAEKLFF
NA,TRBD1,TRBV5-1,TRBJ1-2,TGCGCCAGCCGGGACAGCGGATATGGCTACACCTTC,CASRDSGYGYTF
NA,NA,TRBV19,TRBJ1-6,TGTGCCAGTAGTGCCTCGCGTTCACCCCTCCACTTT,CASSASRSPLHF
NA,NA,TRBV5-8,TRBJ1-6,TGTGCCAGCAGCTTAGCGGGGGCGGACGGTTCACCCCTCCACTTT,CASSLAGADGSPLHF
NA,NA,TRBV7-9,TRBJ1-2,TGTGCCAGCAGCTTAGTTACAGGCCCTCTCGATGGCTACACCTTC,CASSLVTGPLDGYTF
NA,NA,TRBV5-4,TRBJ1-1,TGTGCCAGCAGGCTGGGCCTCAACACTGAAGCTTTCTTT,CASRLGLNTEAFF
NA,NA,TRBV6-5,TRBJ1-1,TGTGCCAGCAGTTACGAGAGGGTCTCTTTTGAAGCTTTCTTT,CASSYERVSFEAFF
NA,TRBD1,TRBV19,TRBJ2-3,TGTGCGATAAGGGGACAGCGCGACACAGATACGCAGTATTTT,CAIRGQRDTDTQYF
NA,NA,TRBV5-6,TRBJ1-1,TGTGCCAGCAGCAAGACAGGATCGTCGGCTGAAGCTTTCTTT,CASSKTGSSAEAFF
NA,TRBD1,TRBV2,TRBJ1-4,TGTGCCAGCAACTTCCAGGGGGCAAGCGAAAAACTGTTTTTT,CASNFQGASEKLFF
NA,NA,TRBV6-4,TRBJ1-1,TGTGCCAGCAGTGAAGGTCAGGGAGGTACTGAAGCTTTCTTT,CASSEGQGGTEAFF
once,TRBD1,TRBV7-3,TRBJ1-6,TGTGCCAGCAGCCCGCCGGACAGGGTTTCTTCACCCCTCCACTTT,CASSPPDRVSSPLHF
NA,NA,TRBV7-2,TRBJ2-7,TGTGCCAGCAGCTTGACAGTGTACTACGAGCAGTACTTC,CASSLTVYYEQYF
NA,TRBD2,TRBV5-1,TRBJ2-1,TGCGCCAGCAGCTTTAGGACTAGCGGGGGCTCCTACAATGAGCAGTTCTTC,CASSFRTSGGSYNEQFF
NA,TRBD2,TRBV14,TRBJ2-1,TGTGCCAGCAGCCAAGATCTTGGTTTAGCGGGGGGAGGGAATGAGCAGTTCTTC,CASSQDLGLAGGGNEQFF
few,NA,TRBV7-9,TRBJ2-5,TGTTCCAGCAGCCCCACCGATCGGGATACAACGGGGGAGACCCAGTACTTC,CSSSPTDRDTTGETQYF
NA,NA,TRBV7-9,TRBJ1-5,TGTGCCAGCAGCTTGGGTGGGGGGGCCGGTCAGCCCCAGCATTTT,CASSLGGGAGQPQHF
few,NA,TRBV9,TRBJ1-6,TGTGCCAGCAGCGTAGGTGACAAGAATAATTCACCCCTCCACTTT,CASSVGDKNNSPLHF
NA,TRBD1,TRBV18,TRBJ2-7,TGTGCCAGCTCACTCACAGGGGGCGTCTCTTACGAGCAGTACTTC,CASSLTGGVSYEQYF
NA,NA,TRBV4-1,TRBJ1-4,TGCGCCAGCAGCCAAGGGGGGCAGACAACTAATGAAAAACTGTTTTTT,CASSQGGQTTNEKLFF
few,NA,TRBV28,TRBJ1-5,TGTGCCAGCAGTCCCCTCGGAGGGTCCAGCAATCAGCCCCAGCATTTT,CASSPLGGSSNQPQHF
NA,NA,TRBV28,TRBJ1-6,TGTGCCAGCAGTCCCCGTTCCAGCTCCTATAATTCACCCCTCCACTTT,CASSPRSSSYNSPLHF
NA,TRBD1,TRBV29-1,TRBJ2-7,TGCAGCGTTGAAGGGGACAGGGACTCCTACGAGCAGTACTTC,CSVEGDRDSYEQYF